This is a list of T cell receptor beta chains from one sample in a study of beta chain features in type 1 diabetes. Sequencing used immunoSEQ multiplex PCR; TCRdb keeps in-frame clones, though not all of them. The table lists approximately 360,000 clones, around 12% of them singletons. Sample: naive CD4+ T cells from blood. The receptors originated from a woman between 18 and 29 years old with type 1 diabetes. The CDR3 runs from the conserved cysteine through the conserved F or W. The order of the fields is D gene, V gene, J gene, clone size, CDR3 protein, CDR3 DNA. A D gene is named only where the DNA matches it firmly. Clone size is shown for a subset of rows, as once, few, many or a class of expanded clone.

>TRBD1|TRBV19|TRBJ2-7|-
CASSIGGQGYEQYF
TGTGCCAGTAGTATTGGGGGACAGGGCTACGAGCAGTACTTC
>TRBD2|TRBV6-4|TRBJ2-1|-
CASSEGGTLPTEQFF
TGTGCCAGCAGTGAGGGGGGGACCCTCCCCACTGAGCAGTTCTTC
>TRBD1|TRBV7-2|TRBJ1-5|-
CASSLKTGGGQPQHF
TGTGCCAGCAGCCTAAAGACAGGGGGAGGACAGCCCCAGCATTTT
>TRBD1|TRBV7-9|TRBJ2-6|few
CASSLVGQADVLTF
TGTGCCAGCAGCTTAGTGGGACAGGCAGATGTCCTGACTTTC
>-|TRBV29-1|TRBJ2-7|-
CSVDTRVQQYF
TGCAGCGTTGACACCCGGGTCCAGCAGTACTTC
>TRBD1|TRBV7-8|TRBJ1-5|-
CASSGWTGEGSNQPQHF
TGTGCCAGCAGCGGGTGGACAGGGGAAGGTAGCAATCAGCCCCAGCATTTT
>TRBD2|TRBV5-1|TRBJ2-5|few
CASSGTSGRAGVRETQYF
TGCGCCAGCAGCGGGACTAGCGGGAGGGCCGGAGTGAGAGAGACCCAGTACTTC
>TRBD2|TRBV30|TRBJ2-7|few
CASGNGGSPAYEQYF
TGTGCCTCTGGGAACGGCGGGAGTCCCGCCTACGAGCAGTACTTC
>-|TRBV10-2|TRBJ2-3|few
CASRGAAQPDTQYF
TGCGCCAGCAGGGGGGCCGCACAACCAGATACGCAGTATTTT
>-|TRBV9|TRBJ2-3|few
CASSADRTDTQYF
TGTGCCAGCAGCGCCGACAGAACAGATACGCAGTATTTT
>-|TRBV6-5|TRBJ1-5|-
CATAPGEEGQPQHF
TGTGCCACTGCCCCAGGGGAAGAAGGTCAGCCCCAGCATTTT
>-|TRBV6-6|TRBJ1-1|few
CASSSMNTEAFF
TGTGCCAGCAGTTCTATGAACACTGAAGCTTTCTTT
>-|TRBV30|TRBJ1-4|few
CAWSWGAVANEKLFF
TGTGCCTGGAGTTGGGGCGCGGTAGCTAATGAAAAACTGTTTTTT
>-|TRBV6-1|TRBJ1-2|few
CASSSGESPYGYTF
TGTGCCAGCAGTTCCGGGGAATCACCCTATGGCTACACCTTC